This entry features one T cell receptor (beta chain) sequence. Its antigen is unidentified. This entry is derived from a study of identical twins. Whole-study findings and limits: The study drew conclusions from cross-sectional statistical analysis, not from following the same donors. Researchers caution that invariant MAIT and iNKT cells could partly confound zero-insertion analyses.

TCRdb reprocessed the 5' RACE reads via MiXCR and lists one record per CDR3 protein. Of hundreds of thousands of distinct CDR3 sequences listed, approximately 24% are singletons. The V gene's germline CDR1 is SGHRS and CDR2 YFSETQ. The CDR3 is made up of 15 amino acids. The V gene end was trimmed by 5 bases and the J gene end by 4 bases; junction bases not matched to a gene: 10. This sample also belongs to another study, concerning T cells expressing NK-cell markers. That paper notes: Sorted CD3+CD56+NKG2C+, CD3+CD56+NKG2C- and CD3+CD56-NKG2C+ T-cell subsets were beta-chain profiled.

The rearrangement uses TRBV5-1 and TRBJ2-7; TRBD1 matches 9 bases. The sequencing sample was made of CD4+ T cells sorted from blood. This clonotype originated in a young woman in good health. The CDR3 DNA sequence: TGCGCCAGCAGTCTAACGGGACAGGGTGGTTACGAGCAGTACTTC. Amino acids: CASSLTGQGGYEQYF.